Following are 22 T cell receptor beta chains from one sample sequenced in a study of blood T cell repertoires in COVID-19. Generated by immunoSEQ multiplex PCR, the TCRdb table keeps only in-frame clones and is missing some. The repertoire holds about 250,000 clones, roughly 90% seen once, with approximately 3% in the top ten. Sequences were obtained from peripheral blood. The receptors were gathered from a woman in her twenties or thirties with active or convalescent COVID-19.

This clone was counted between two and nine times. J is TRBJ1-2 and V is TRBV5-4; 12 nucleotides align to TRBD1. There are 14 residues in the CDR3. Trimming removed 4 bases from V and 7 bases from J; junction bases left unmatched: 5. CDR1 is SGHNT and CDR2 is YYREEE in the germline V gene (reference sequence). The CDR3 loop reads CASSQGQGAGGYTF. The DNA of the CDR3 is TGTGCCAGCAGCCAGGGACAGGGGGCGGGTGGCTACACCTTC.

CDR3 coding DNA: TGTGCCAGCAGTGAGGCGACAGGGGTTACTGAAGCTTTCTTT. It codes for CASSEATGVTEAFF. J is TRBJ1-1 and V is TRBV6-1; TRBD1 agrees at 8 bases. V shed 3 bases, J shed 5 bases, and the junction held 5 bases outside the gene matches. Germline values: CDR1 MNHNS, CDR2 SASEGT. CDR3 length: 14 residues.

This rearrangement joins TRBV2 to TRBJ1-2; D perhaps matches TRBD1 (6 bases). This CDR3 spans 12 amino acids. The germline V gene has CDR1 SNHLY and CDR2 FYNNEI. V gave up 4 bases and J gave up 7 bases, with 10 bases separating them. CDR3 bases: TGTGCCAGCAGTGTGGGGGCGCTTGGCTACACCTTC. Translating gives CASSVGALGYTF.

V and J are TRBV7-2 and TRBJ2-7; D gene unclear. The V end was cut by 3 bases, the J end by 3 bases, with 18 bases between. Germline CDR1 is SGHTA and CDR2 is FQGNSA. The CDR3 extends over 16 amino acids. This CDR3 reads CASSFGPVWSGYEQYF. DNA of the CDR3: TGTGCCAGCAGCTTTGGCCCTGTTTGGTCGGGCTACGAGCAGTACTTC.

The chain is built from TRBV13 and TRBJ2-5; 7 bases align to TRBD2. V lost 5 bases and J lost 5; bases outside the gene matches: 8. Germline V gene sequence: CDR1 PRHDT, CDR2 FYEKMQ (reference sequence). This CDR3 is built from 14 residues. The CDR3 region is CASSRRTRRETQYF. The CDR3 bases are TGTGCCAGCAGCCGGCGGACTAGAAGGGAGACCCAGTACTTC.

V gene TRBV5-4 combines with J gene TRBJ1-1, with 7 bases matching TRBD1. CDR3 size: 14 residues. The J segment lost 5 bases and the V segment lost 4 bases, leaving 8 bases of the junction unmatched. CDR1 is SGHNT and CDR2 is YYREEE in the germline V gene (reference sequence). The CDR3 bases are TGTGCCAGCAGCGGTCCACAGGGGAGAACTGAAGCTTTCTTT. Translated, it gives CASSGPQGRTEAFF.

V gene TRBV5-6 combines with J gene TRBJ1-6, with a possible D match to TRBD1 (6 bases). CDR1 and CDR2 from the germline V gene are SGHDT and YYEEEE. The CDR3 covers 18 residues. Between the trimmed V and J ends, which lost 5 bases and 4 bases, there was a span of 22 bases. Here the CDR3 DNA reads TGTGCCAGCAGGATACCTAAACAGGGTCGCCCTTATAATTCACCCCTCCACTTT. It is translated as CASRIPKQGRPYNSPLHF.

The CDR3 nucleotides read TGTGCCAGCAGCCACAGGAGTTCTCTCTCCCTAGAAGCTTTCTTT. Its translation: CASSHRSSLSLEAFF. The chain combines TRBV5-4 with TRBJ1-1; maybe TRBD1 (5 bases). The CDR3 contains 15 residues. Germline CDR1 reads SGHNT; CDR2 reads YYREEE (reference sequence). V dropped 4 bases and J dropped 8 bases, with 21 bases sitting between them.

CDR3 in DNA: TGCGCCAGCAGCTCCCTTCGAAAGGACAGGAGATATGGCTACACCTTC. This encodes CASSSLRKDRRYGYTF. The chain is built from TRBV4-1 and TRBJ1-2; TRBD1 aligns across 7 bases. In germline, CDR1 is MGHRA, CDR2 YSYEKL. The trim removed 5 bases at V and 5 bases at J, leaving 14 bases unmatched. The CDR3 runs 16 residues.

This clone appeared a single time. V is TRBV7-2 and J is TRBJ1-6; TRBD1 matches at 10 bases. The germline CDR1 and CDR2 sequences are SGHTA and FQGNSA. Trimming took 5 bases from V and 9 from J; bases not matched to a gene: 4. This CDR3 is 14 amino acids long. The CDR3, as DNA: TGTGCCAGCAGCCCGACAGGGGGCGGTTCACCCCTCCACTTT. Protein sequence: CASSPTGGGSPLHF. Complete variable domain (other parts from reference TRBV7-2 and TRBJ1-6): GAGVSQSPSNKVTEKGKDVELRCDPISGHTALYWYRQSLGQGLEFLIYFQGNSAPDKSGLPSDRFSAERTGGSVSTLTIQRTQQEDSAVYLCASSPTGGGSPLHFGNGTRLTVT.

This clone showed up just once. Here the CDR3 DNA reads TGTGCCAGCAGTGTACAGGGGCGGGGCAATGAGCAGTTCTTC. Translated: CASSVQGRGNEQFF. The chain links TRBV7-9 to TRBJ2-1; a possible D gene is TRBD1 (7 bases). V was pared by 6 bases and J by 6 bases, with 15 bases between. CDR3 size: 14 residues. Germline V CDR1 and CDR2: SEHNR, FQNEAQ (reference sequence). The complete variable domain, with remaining parts taken from reference TRBV7-9 and TRBJ2-1, reads DTGVSQNPRHKITKRGQNVTFRCDPISEHNRLYWYRQTLGQGPEFLTYFQNEAQLEKSRLLSDRFSAERPKGSFSTLEIQRTEQGDSAMYLCASSVQGRGNEQFFGPGTRLTVL.

The chain is built from TRBV6-2 or TRBV6-3 and TRBJ1-2; unclear D gene. CDR1 is MNHEY and CDR2 is SVGEGT in the germline V gene. V was pared by 6 bases and J by 0 bases, with 8 bases between. The CDR3 is 13 amino acids. CDR3 sequence reads: CASRYSPNYGYTF. Here the CDR3 DNA reads TGTGCCAGCAGGTACAGCCCTAACTATGGCTACACCTTC.

The chain uses TRBV6-5 and TRBJ1-5; weak D call: TRBD1 (6 bases). The CDR3 has 15 amino acids. V was pared by 5 bases and J by 7 bases, with 18 bases between. Per the germline V gene, CDR1 is MNHEY and CDR2 is SVGAGI. CDR3 amino acids: CASSPLGAGRQPQHF. The CDR3 nucleotides read TGTGCCAGCAGTCCCCTGGGGGCAGGGCGACAGCCCCAGCATTTT.

V and J are TRBV7-2 and TRBJ2-1, with TRBD2 identical over 7 bases. This CDR3 spans 15 amino acids. In germline, CDR1 is SGHTA, CDR2 FQGNSA. The V and J ends lost 2 bases and 1 base, in that order; junction bases with no gene match: 2. The CDR3 loop reads CASSLWGGSYNEQFF. CDR3 in DNA: TGTGCCAGCAGCTTATGGGGGGGTTCCTACAATGAGCAGTTCTTC.

The rearrangement uses TRBV2 and TRBJ2-3; 11 bases are shared with TRBD2. The CDR3 extends over 13 amino acids. Germline V CDR1 and CDR2: SNHLY, FYNNEI. V lost 6 bases to trimming and J lost 4 bases; unmatched junction nucleotides: 0. Here the CDR3 reads CASRGLAADTQYF. The CDR3 DNA sequence: TGTGCCAGCAGGGGACTAGCGGCAGATACGCAGTATTTT. Full variable domain (rest looked up from reference TRBV2 and TRBJ2-3): EPEVTQTPSHQVTQMGQEVILRCVPISNHLYFYWYRQILGQKVEFLVSFYNNEISEKSEIFDDQFSVERPDGSNFTLKIRSTKLEDSAMYFCASRGLAADTQYFGPGTRLTVL.

The chain has TRBV21-1 and TRBJ2-1; the listed D gene, TRBD2, was not tested against the DNA. TRBV21-1 is an annotated pseudogene. CDR3 size: 16 residues. The CDR3: CASSPWWRGSYNEQFF. The CDR3 DNA reads as TGTGCCAGCAGCCCCTGGTGGCGGGGGTCATACAATGAGCAGTTCTTC.

Of note for this clone: The same CDR3 is also encoded by other DNA sequences in this sample. The J gene is TRBJ2-7, the V gene TRBV19, with 11 bases fitting TRBD1. CDR1 LNHDA and CDR2 SQIVND come from the germline V gene (reference sequence). The CDR3 covers 15 residues. With V trimmed by 3 bases and J by 3 bases, 4 bases remained unmatched. This chain's CDR3 is CASSMGTGGIYEQYF. Written as DNA, the CDR3 is TGTGCCAGTAGTATGGGGACAGGGGGGATCTACGAGCAGTACTTC.

This chain joins TRBV2 and TRBJ1-2, with D perhaps matching TRBD1 (5 bases). V dropped 2 bases and J dropped 2 bases, with 9 bases sitting between them. Per germline, CDR1 SNHLY and CDR2 FYNNEI. This CDR3 has 14 amino acids. CDR3 bases: TGTGCCAGCAGTGAACAGGGCCAGAACTATGGCTACACCTTC. Translation: CASSEQGQNYGYTF.

The sample holds one count of this clone. The V gene is TRBV3-1 (or the pseudogene TRBV3-2), the J gene TRBJ2-7, with 7 bases aligning to TRBD1. CDR1 is LGHDT and CDR2 is YNNKEL in the germline V gene (reference sequence). This CDR3 is 15 amino acids long. The V segment lost 0 bases and the J segment 1 base; nucleotides outside the gene matches: 3. The CDR3 loop reads CASSQEQGWSYEQYF. CDR3 nucleotides: TGTGCCAGCAGCCAAGAACAGGGGTGGTCCTACGAGCAGTACTTC.

The chain is built from TRBV5-5 and TRBJ2-3; 10 bases align to TRBD1. The CDR3 is made up of 18 amino acids. V trimming: 3 bases; J trimming: 5 bases; junction bases outside the gene matches: 15. The germline V gene has CDR1 SGHKS and CDR2 YYEKEE (reference sequence). In DNA form, the CDR3 reads TGTGCCAGCAGCTCTCTTCCTGGGACAGGGGAAGTAGGAGATACGCAGTATTTT. Translation: CASSSLPGTGEVGDTQYF.

Here the CDR3 DNA reads TGTGCCAGCAGCCGCCGTCCAGGGGAAGGAGAGACCCAGTACTTC. Translating it yields CASSRRPGEGETQYF. The V gene is TRBV7-2, the J gene TRBJ2-5; a weak D match, TRBD1 (6 bases). This CDR3 region has 15 residues. Germline CDR1 SGHTA, CDR2 FQGNSA. With 5 bases removed from V and 4 bases from J, the gap between germline ends came to 17 bases. Combining the CDR3 with reference TRBV7-2 and TRBJ2-5 gives the whole variable domain GAGVSQSPSNKVTEKGKDVELRCDPISGHTALYWYRQSLGQGLEFLIYFQGNSAPDKSGLPSDRFSAERTGGSVSTLTIQRTQQEDSAVYLCASSRRPGEGETQYFGPGTRLLVL.

The chain joins TRBV24-1 to TRBJ1-4; D may be TRBD1 (5 bases). CDR3 length: 15 residues. The V gene lost 3 bases and the J gene lost 6 bases, with 13 bases spanning the gap. Per germline, CDR1 KGHDR and CDR2 SFDVKD. Written as DNA, the CDR3 is TGTGCCACCAGTGATCCCCGGGTAGGGGATGAAAAACTGTTTTTT. It specifies CATSDPRVGDEKLFF.